Listed here are 24 T cell receptor beta chains from one sample, sequenced in a study of T cells in Graves' hyperthyroidism and ophthalmopathy. TCR beta CDR3 region amplification was performed from RNA transcripts. When the TCR CDR3 underwent first-round RT-PCR, the HTBI primer set was used. In TCRdb, the multiplex PCR reads were re-called with MiXCR into one record per CDR3 protein. The sample gives hundreds of thousands of distinct CDR3 sequences, about 15% of which show up once; 7.7% is in the top ten. The sample consisted of blood. These TCRs come from a woman under 30 with Graves' hyperthyroidism.

This clonotype was observed many times. CDR3 residues: CASSSPTGDETQYF. In DNA, the CDR3 is TGTGCCAGCAGCTCACCGACAGGGGATGAGACCCAGTACTTC. The V gene is TRBV7-9, the J gene TRBJ2-5, with 8 bases aligning to TRBD1. Germline V gene sequence: CDR1 SEHNR, CDR2 FQNEAQ (reference sequence). J lost 5 bases, V lost 4 bases, and 6 bases had no gene match. The CDR3 contains 14 residues.

At least ten counts were recorded for this clonotype. This chain uses TRBV6-1 with TRBJ1-2; possible D gene TRBD1, 6 bases. The ends were cut back, 7 bases at V and 4 bases at J, with 16 bases in the middle. This CDR3 contains 14 residues. CDR1 and CDR2 (germline): MNHNS, SASEGT. CDR3 amino acids: CASTQTRGSYGYTF. CDR3 bases: TGTGCCAGCACGCAGACCAGGGGCAGCTATGGCTACACCTTC.

There are many counts of this clonotype. J is TRBJ1-5 and V is TRBV12-3 or TRBV12-4, with no clear D. V lost 0 bases and J lost 5, with 5 bases in between. The CDR3 loop spans 13 amino acids. The CDR3: CASSLAPYQPQHF. CDR3 in DNA: TGTGCCAGCAGTTTAGCTCCTTATCAGCCCCAGCATTTT.

This clonotype was detected ten times or more. A much larger clone lies one base from this, so it may be a read error. The chain is built from TRBV7-9 and TRBJ2-7; 9 bases fit TRBD1. The CDR3 covers 14 residues. Trimming cost V 5 bases and J 2 bases; bases outside gene matches: 4. CDR1 is SEHNR, CDR2 FQNEAQ, per germline (reference sequence). The CDR3 DNA follows: TGTGCCAGCAGCACCGGGACAGGGACCTACGAGCAGTACTTC. This encodes CASSTGTGTYEQYF. The full variable domain, its missing parts supplied by reference TRBV7-9 and TRBJ2-7, is DTGVSQNPRHKITKRGQNVTFRCDPISEHNRLYWYRQTLGQGPEFLTYFQNEAQLEKSRLLSDRFSAERPKGSFSTLEIQRTEQGDSAMYLCASSTGTGTYEQYFGPGTRLTVT.

This clonotype was counted at least ten times. This chain uses TRBV7-3 with TRBJ2-3, with D possibly called TRBD1 or TRBD2 (5 bases each). The V gene's germline CDR1 is SGHTA and CDR2 FQGTGA. Trimming removed 3 bases at V and 2 bases at J, with 6 bases between. This CDR3 has 13 amino acids. The CDR3 DNA follows: TGTGCCAGCAGCTTGGGGGACACAGATACGCAGTATTTT. This translates into CASSLGDTDTQYF.

The sample holds many counts of this clonotype. V and J are TRBV6-6 and TRBJ2-1; 9 bases are a match to TRBD2. The J segment lost 3 bases and the V segment lost 0 bases, leaving 3 bases of the junction unmatched. The CDR3 loop spans 16 amino acids. Germline V CDR1 and CDR2: MNHNY, SVGAGI (reference sequence). In DNA, the CDR3 is TGTGCCAGCAGTTACTCTAGCGGGAGTCTCTACAATGAGCAGTTCTTC. This encodes CASSYSSGSLYNEQFF.

The rearrangement joins TRBV28 to TRBJ2-5; TRBD1 matches 9 bases. Germline V gene lookup returns CDR1 MDHEN and CDR2 SYDVKM. With 6 bases clipped from V and 3 bases from J, the junction kept 14 bases outside the gene matches. The CDR3 extends over 17 amino acids. As DNA, the CDR3 is TGTGCCAGCAGCTACCCTTGGGACAGGGAATTGGAAGAGACCCAGTACTTC. It yields the protein CASSYPWDRELEETQYF.

The chain uses TRBV4-2 and TRBJ2-7; 13 nucleotides match TRBD2. The germline gives CDR1 LGHNA, CDR2 YNFKEQ. This CDR3 comprises 18 residues. After removal of 1 base from V and 2 bases from J, the junction contained 8 bases not matched to a gene. The CDR3 loop is CASSQVTSGGPSAYEQYF. The CDR3 DNA reads TGTGCCAGCAGCCAAGTGACTAGCGGGGGGCCTTCCGCCTACGAGCAGTACTTC.

Points on this clonotype: With a much larger clone just one base away, this may be a read error. The J gene is TRBJ2-3, the V gene TRBV5-1; D is ambiguous. Trimming removed 7 bases at V and 9 bases at J, with 18 bases between. Germline lookup yields CDR1 SGHRS and CDR2 YFSETQ. The CDR3 is 13 amino acids. CDR3 sequence: CASSPNQSGTQYF. The CDR3 coding sequence is TGCGCCAGCTCCCCGAACCAGTCTGGCACGCAGTATTTT.

This clonotype was seen repeatedly, ten times or more. V gene TRBV10-3 combines with J gene TRBJ1-2, with 8 bases fitting TRBD1. This CDR3 contains 14 residues. Germline CDR1 and CDR2: ENHRY and SYGVKD. The trim removed 5 bases at V and 1 base at J, leaving 3 bases unmatched. CDR3 nucleotides: TGTGCCATCAGTTGGGACAGGAGTAACTATGGCTACACCTTC. It yields the protein CAISWDRSNYGYTF.

This clonotype was counted many times. The chain carries TRBV6-5 and TRBJ1-2; unclear D gene. Germline values: CDR1 MNHEY, CDR2 SVGAGI. This CDR3 contains 16 residues. Trimming shortened V by 2 bases and J by 3 bases, and 16 bases separated the two germline ends. This CDR3 is CASSYVPAGPDYGYTF. CDR3 in DNA: TGTGCCAGCAGTTACGTGCCAGCAGGCCCAGACTATGGCTACACCTTC.

The sample holds a few counts of this clonotype. The chain carries TRBV5-6 and TRBJ2-5; D is possibly TRBD1 (5 bases). The CDR3 consists of 18 residues. Per germline, CDR1 SGHDT and CDR2 YYEEEE. V lost 4 bases to trimming and J lost 1 base, with 23 bases between them. For the CDR3, the DNA is TGTGCCAGCAGCAAATCCCCCGAGGACATCTGGAGCCAAGAGACCCAGTACTTC. The encoded protein is CASSKSPEDIWSQETQYF.

In this sample, this clonotype turned up many times. The chain links TRBV2 to TRBJ2-4; D not resolved. CDR3 length: 19 amino acids. The germline V gene encodes CDR1 SNHLY and CDR2 FYNNEI. Deletions cut 3 bases from V and 0 bases from J, with 21 bases between. The CDR3 reads CASSDAPLSRLLAKNIQYF. The CDR3 region has the DNA TGTGCCAGCAGTGATGCCCCTCTTTCGCGCCTCCTAGCCAAAAACATTCAGTACTTC.

This clonotype was seen ten or more times. The chain couples TRBV2 to TRBJ1-4; no clear D gene. CDR3 length: 11 amino acids. Trimming pared 8 bases from V and 8 bases from J, leaving 9 bases between. Germline V gives CDR1 SNHLY, CDR2 FYNNEI. The DNA of the CDR3 is TGTGCCAGCTATGTGGGCGAAAAACTGTTTTTT. Residues: CASYVGEKLFF.

A word on this clonotype: One junction end disagrees with the germline gene, perhaps due to a read error. J is TRBJ2-6 and V is TRBV7-7, with D possibly matching TRBD1 (6 bases). CDR3 length equals 18 residues. CDR1 is SSHAT, CDR2 FNYEAQ, per germline (reference sequence). As DNA, the CDR3 is TGTGCTAGCAGCCCGGCGAGACAGGACCTCTCTGGGGCCAACGTCCTGACTTTC. It codes for CASSPARQDLSGANVLTF. The variable domain in full, with the rest retrieved from reference TRBV7-7 and TRBJ2-6, is GAGVSQSPRYKVTKRGQDVTLRCDPISSHATLYWYQQALGQGPEFLTYFNYEAQPDKSGLPSDRFSAERPEGSISTLTIQRTEQRDSAMYRCASSPARQDLSGANVLTFGAGSRLTVL.

This clonotype was detected ten times or more. The CDR3 DNA reads as TGTGCCAGCAGCTTGGGGATCGGCTACACCTTC. Translating it yields CASSLGIGYTF. The chain employs TRBV5-6 and TRBJ1-2; no firm D call. CDR3 size: 11 residues. With 0 bases removed from V and 8 bases from J, the gap between germline ends came to 5 bases. CDR1 is SGHDT and CDR2 is YYEEEE in the germline V gene.

There are many counts of this clonotype. This chain uses TRBV3-1 with TRBJ2-1; 8 nucleotides match TRBD2. The CDR3 is 17 amino acids. Germline values: CDR1 LGHDT, CDR2 YNNKEL (reference sequence). J was trimmed by 0 bases and V by 2 bases; bases with no gene match: 6. CDR3 in DNA: TGTGCCAGCAGCCAATTTGGTAGCGGGGCCTCCTACAATGAGCAGTTCTTC. This sequence encodes CASSQFGSGASYNEQFF.

This clonotype was counted at least ten times. The chain uses TRBV7-3 and TRBJ2-2; 7 nucleotides agree with TRBD1. The junction had 9 bases not matched to a gene; V was cut back by 7 bases and J by 4 bases. This CDR3 has 15 amino acids. Germline V gene lookup returns CDR1 SGHTA and CDR2 FQGTGA. CDR3 sequence reads: CASTADRVGTGELFF. The CDR3 nucleotides read TGTGCCAGCACCGCCGACAGGGTGGGCACCGGGGAGCTGTTTTTT.

A remark on this clonotype: Since a much larger clone is just one base distant, this may be a read error. The gene calls are TRBV2 and TRBJ1-2; the D gene is possibly TRBD1 (6 bases). CDR3 length: 13 amino acids. Germline V gene lookup returns CDR1 SNHLY and CDR2 FYNNEI. Here the CDR3 DNA reads TGTGCCGGTAGGTGGGGACAAGACTATGGCTACGCCTTC. Its protein product is CAGRWGQDYGYAF.

The chain joins TRBV6-1 to TRBJ2-3; 7 bases agree with TRBD2. With V trimmed by 2 bases and J by 2 bases, 13 bases remained unmatched. In germline, CDR1 is MNHNS, CDR2 SASEGT. This CDR3 comprises 18 residues. The CDR3 protein is CASSEPDWGGDDTDTQYF. In DNA, the CDR3 is TGTGCCAGCAGTGAACCTGACTGGGGGGGGGATGACACAGATACGCAGTATTTT.

This clonotype was counted at least ten times. CDR3 residues: CASSSYGGSYEQYF. The CDR3 DNA sequence: TGTGCCAGCAGTTCATACGGTGGATCCTACGAGCAGTACTTC. The chain employs TRBV2 and TRBJ2-7; D is unresolved. Trimming pared 5 bases from V and 1 base from J, leaving 12 bases between. The CDR3 totals 14 residues. Germline CDR1 SNHLY, CDR2 FYNNEI.

The gene calls are TRBV28 and TRBJ1-1; the D gene is possibly TRBD1 (6 bases). Germline V gene data show CDR1 as MDHEN and CDR2 as SYDVKM. The CDR3 totals 12 residues. V dropped 10 bases and J dropped 4 bases, with 13 bases sitting between them. CDR3 loop: CANRNRVTEAFF. CDR3 in DNA: TGTGCCAACAGAAACAGGGTCACTGAAGCTTTCTTT. The entire variable domain, with the rest obtained from reference TRBV28 and TRBJ1-1, is as follows: DVKVTQSSRYLVKRTGEKVFLECVQDMDHENMFWYRQDPGLGLRLIYFSYDVKMKEKGDIPEGYSVSREKKERFSLILESASTNQTSMYLCANRNRVTEAFFGQGTRLTVV.

This clonotype was picked up many times. For the CDR3, the DNA is TGTGCCAGCAGTTCCGCCGGGACAGGGGAAAAACTGTTTTTT. Amino acids: CASSSAGTGEKLFF. V usage is TRBV28 and J usage is TRBJ1-4; 9 nucleotides agree with TRBD1. The V gene's germline CDR1 is MDHEN and CDR2 SYDVKM. The CDR3 totals 14 residues. With V trimmed by 4 bases and J by 8 bases, 5 bases remained unmatched.

V is TRBV19 and J is TRBJ2-5; D perhaps matches TRBD1 (5 bases). Germline V gene lookup returns CDR1 LNHDA and CDR2 SQIVND (reference sequence). Trimming took off 4 bases at V and 2 bases at J, with 8 bases between the two ends. The length of the CDR3 is 13 residues. This chain's CDR3 is CASSTGLQETQYF. The CDR3 DNA sequence: TGTGCCAGTAGTACAGGGTTGCAAGAGACCCAGTACTTC.